Shown below are 13 T cell receptor beta chains from a single sample sequenced in a study of cytomegalovirus exposure and HLA in healthy donors. Both 60 Vbeta primers and 13 Jbeta primers went into the PCR. Here immunoSEQ multiplex PCR was the method, and the copy in TCRdb shows in-frame clones only, minus some. The data show 50,000 to 70,000 clones, 70% to 85% seen once. Material: PBMCs. The receptors were gathered from a girl aged 10 to 17 in good health and CMV-seropositive.

V gene TRBV6-1 combines with J gene TRBJ1-2; D is ambiguous. This CDR3 region has 11 residues. V shed 6 bases and J shed 8 bases, with 10 bases lying between them. Per the germline V gene, CDR1 is MNHNS and CDR2 is SASEGT. CDR3 amino acids: CASRLAWGYTF. CDR3 sequence (DNA): TGTGCCAGCAGGTTGGCTTGGGGCTACACCTTC.

J is TRBJ1-2 and V is TRBV30, with a weak D call TRBD1 (6 bases). V lost 1 base to trimming and J lost 3 bases, with 21 bases between them. Germline V gene data show CDR1 as GTSNPN and CDR2 as SVGIG (reference sequence). This CDR3 has 17 amino acids. The DNA of the CDR3 is TGTGCCTGGAGTGCCCTCTCGGACAGCCTCAGATACTATGGCTACACCTTC. It is translated as CAWSALSDSLRYYGYTF.

The V call is TRBV4-1, the J call TRBJ2-3; D perhaps matches TRBD2 (7 bases). The CDR3 extends over 17 amino acids. The germline V gene encodes CDR1 MGHRA and CDR2 YSYEKL. V lost 0 bases and J 5 bases, leaving 18 bases between the germline ends. CDR3 DNA sequence: TGCGCCAGCAGCCAAGATTCATGGGCGGGGGCCCTAGATACGCAGTATTTT. Amino acids: CASSQDSWAGALDTQYF.

This clone was detected a few times. This rearrangement joins TRBV14 to TRBJ2-7; D unclear. The germline V and J ends were trimmed by 3 bases and 4 bases, with 13 bases remaining between them. Germline-derived CDR1 and CDR2 are SGHDN and FVKESK. This CDR3 region has 14 residues. The CDR3 here is CASSQRLLRYEQYF. CDR3 nucleotides: TGTGCCAGCAGCCAGAGACTCCTACGGTACGAGCAGTACTTC.

V is TRBV5-6 and J is TRBJ2-7; 8 nucleotides match TRBD1. Germline-derived CDR1 and CDR2 are SGHDT and YYEEEE. There are 13 residues in the CDR3. J gave up 5 bases and V 4 bases, and 5 bases lay outside the gene matches. The CDR3 protein is CASSRQGSNEQYF. For the CDR3, the DNA is TGTGCCAGCAGCAGACAGGGGAGCAACGAGCAGTACTTC.

This clone has a handful of counts. This chain joins TRBV4-1 and TRBJ1-5; D remains ambiguous. Germline assignment: CDR1 MGHRA and CDR2 YSYEKL. The CDR3 runs to 19 residues. Between the trimmed V and J ends, which lost 0 bases and 0 bases, there was a span of 18 bases. CDR3 region: CASSQDLVAVPYSNQPQHF. CDR3 bases: TGCGCCAGCAGCCAAGATCTAGTGGCAGTTCCGTATAGCAATCAGCCCCAGCATTTT.

The gene calls are TRBV4-2 and TRBJ2-2; D not resolved. This CDR3 has 15 amino acids. Germline V gene lookup returns CDR1 LGHNA and CDR2 YNFKEQ. V was pared by 0 bases and J by 2 bases, with 7 bases between. The CDR3 spells CASSQDLLNTGELFF. Written as DNA, the CDR3 is TGTGCCAGCAGCCAAGACCTTCTTAACACCGGGGAGCTGTTTTTT.

J is TRBJ2-4 and V is TRBV5-4; 8 nucleotides line up with TRBD1. V was clipped by 2 bases and J by 3 bases; unmatched bases: 10. CDR3 length: 17 amino acids. CDR1 and CDR2 from the germline V gene are SGHNT and YYREEE (reference sequence). CDR3 sequence: CASSFTGTGGFKNIQYF. The DNA for the CDR3 is TGTGCCAGCAGCTTCACCGGGACAGGCGGCTTCAAAAACATTCAGTACTTC.

V usage is TRBV25-1 and J usage is TRBJ1-6; D is unclear. The germline V gene encodes CDR1 MGHDK and CDR2 SYGVNS. V was cut by 6 bases and J by 7 bases, with 19 bases left in between. The CDR3 totals 16 residues. CDR3 coding DNA: TGTGCCAGCAGCGGGAAGGCCGGAGGTCGGAATTCACCCCTCCACTTT. Protein product: CASSGKAGGRNSPLHF.

This sequence joins TRBV29-1 and TRBJ1-3; the D is unclear. This CDR3 comprises 14 residues. From germline, CDR1 is SQVTM and CDR2 ANQGSEA. The CDR3 bases are TGCAACGAGGGCCGAAGAGCAGCTGGAAACACCATATATTTT. Amino acid sequence: CNEGRRAAGNTIYF.

The V call is TRBV7-2, the J call TRBJ1-2; no definite D call. The CDR3 contains 15 residues. Looked up from germline, CDR1 is SGHTA and CDR2 is FQGNSA. The V end was cut by 0 bases, the J end by 8 bases, with 16 bases between. The CDR3 region is CASSLAGWGDGGYTF. CDR3 nucleotide sequence: TGTGCCAGCAGCTTAGCGGGGTGGGGAGATGGAGGCTACACCTTC.

Details on this clone: This sample includes further DNA sequences coding for the same CDR3. The J gene is TRBJ1-1, the V gene TRBV30; D may be TRBD1 (6 bases). The CDR3 covers 13 residues. Trimming stripped 2 bases from V and 0 bases from J, with 7 bases between. The germline V gene encodes CDR1 GTSNPN and CDR2 SVGIG (reference sequence). CDR3 in DNA: TGTGCCTGGAGTCCAGGGGTGAACACTGAAGCTTTCTTT. Its protein is CAWSPGVNTEAFF.

This chain joins TRBV18 and TRBJ1-2; weak D call: TRBD1 (6 bases). CDR3 length equals 14 residues. V dropped 2 bases and J dropped 4 bases, with 11 bases sitting between them. The germline gives CDR1 KGHSH, CDR2 LQKENI. The CDR3 DNA is TGTGCCAGCTCACCAGCCGGGACACCCTATGGCTACACCTTC. It codes for CASSPAGTPYGYTF.